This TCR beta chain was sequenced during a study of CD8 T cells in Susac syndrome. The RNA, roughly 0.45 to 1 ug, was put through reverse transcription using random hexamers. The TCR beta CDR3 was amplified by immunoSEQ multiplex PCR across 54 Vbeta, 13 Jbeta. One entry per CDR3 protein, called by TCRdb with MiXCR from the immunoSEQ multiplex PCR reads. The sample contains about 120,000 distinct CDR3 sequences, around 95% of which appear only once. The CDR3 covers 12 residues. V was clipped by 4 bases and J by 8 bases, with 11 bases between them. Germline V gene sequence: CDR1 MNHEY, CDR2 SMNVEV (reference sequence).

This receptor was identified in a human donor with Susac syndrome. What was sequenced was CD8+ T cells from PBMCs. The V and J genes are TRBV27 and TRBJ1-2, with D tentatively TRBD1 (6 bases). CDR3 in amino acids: CASSSGVEGYTF. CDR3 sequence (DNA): TGTGCCAGCAGTTCAGGGGTGGAAGGCTACACCTTC.